These T cell receptor beta chains were read from a single sample in a study of T cell responses to AZD1222 COVID-19 vaccine. The assay was immunoSEQ multiplex PCR, and TCRdb's table has in-frame clones only and misses some. This repertoire shows 210,000 or so clones, roughly 94% found once; its top ten account for over 1.5%. Sample: peripheral blood, taken 28 days after the second dose of the MenACWY control vaccine. All receptors derive from an adult who received the MenACWY meningococcal vaccine as a control. CDR3s include the opening cysteine and the closing phenylalanine or tryptophan. Each record gives: J gene, D gene, V gene, clone size, CDR3 protein, CDR3 DNA. The D gene is left open where the match is weak. A clone size is listed for some rows: how often the clone was seen (once, few, many), or a class if it is expanded.

j_gene: TRBJ2-1
d_gene: -
v_gene: TRBV7-9
abundance: -
CDR3aa: CASSLAGGEQFF
CDR3nt: TGTGCCAGCAGCTTAGCTGGCGGTGAGCAGTTCTTC

j_gene: TRBJ1-3
d_gene: TRBD1
v_gene: TRBV6-6
abundance: -
CDR3aa: CASGSGQGQAGNTIYF
CDR3nt: TGTGCCAGCGGCTCCGGACAGGGGCAGGCTGGAAACACCATATATTTT

j_gene: TRBJ2-1
d_gene: TRBD2
v_gene: TRBV6-4
abundance: -
CDR3aa: CASSPQIGSGTGSYNEQFF
CDR3nt: TGTGCCAGCAGTCCTCAAATAGGTAGCGGGACGGGGTCCTACAATGAGCAGTTCTTC

j_gene: TRBJ1-6
d_gene: TRBD1
v_gene: TRBV3-1/TRBV3-2
abundance: -
CDR3aa: CASSQEPGGSPLHF
CDR3nt: TGTGCCAGCAGCCAAGAACCAGGGGGTTCACCCCTCCACTTT

j_gene: TRBJ2-7
d_gene: -
v_gene: TRBV9
abundance: few
CDR3aa: CASSVEGREIDEQYF
CDR3nt: TGTGCCAGCAGCGTAGAGGGCAGGGAAATAGACGAGCAGTACTTC

j_gene: TRBJ2-7
d_gene: -
v_gene: TRBV2
abundance: -
CDR3aa: CASSGQVKHEQYF
CDR3nt: TGTGCCAGCAGTGGGCAGGTGAAGCACGAGCAGTACTTC

j_gene: TRBJ1-1
d_gene: -
v_gene: TRBV3-1/TRBV3-2
abundance: -
CDR3aa: CASSWENTEAFF
CDR3nt: TGTGCCAGCAGTTGGGAGAACACTGAAGCTTTCTTT

j_gene: TRBJ2-3
d_gene: TRBD2
v_gene: TRBV6-1
abundance: -
CDR3aa: CASSESSGGRTDTQYF
CDR3nt: TGTGCCAGCAGTGAGTCGAGCGGGGGGCGGACAGATACGCAGTATTTT

j_gene: TRBJ2-7
d_gene: TRBD2
v_gene: TRBV30
abundance: -
CDR3aa: CAWSDKGLAYDEQYF
CDR3nt: TGTGCCTGGAGTGATAAGGGACTAGCGTACGACGAGCAGTACTTC

j_gene: TRBJ1-2
d_gene: -
v_gene: TRBV3-1/TRBV3-2
abundance: -
CDR3aa: CASSFPSGDTGDGYTF
CDR3nt: TGTGCCAGCAGCTTCCCGAGTGGGGACACCGGTGATGGCTACACCTTC

j_gene: TRBJ1-1
d_gene: -
v_gene: TRBV7-2
abundance: -
CDR3aa: CASSLAVRGAKAEAFF
CDR3nt: TGTGCCAGCAGCTTAGCGGTCCGGGGGGCGAAGGCCGAAGCTTTCTTT

j_gene: TRBJ2-5
d_gene: TRBD2
v_gene: TRBV30
abundance: -
CDR3aa: CAWGLGGGPQETQYF
CDR3nt: TGTGCCTGGGGTTTGGGCGGGGGACCTCAAGAGACCCAGTACTTC

j_gene: TRBJ2-7
d_gene: TRBD2
v_gene: TRBV5-6
abundance: -
CDR3aa: CASSYGTSGGQNEQYF
CDR3nt: TGTGCCAGCAGCTACGGGACTAGCGGGGGCCAGAACGAGCAGTACTTC

j_gene: TRBJ2-1
d_gene: TRBD2
v_gene: TRBV13
abundance: -
CDR3aa: CASSLYLRTSGRDSYNEQFF
CDR3nt: TGTGCCAGCAGCCTATATCTTCGGACTAGCGGAAGAGACTCCTACAATGAGCAGTTCTTC

j_gene: TRBJ2-5
d_gene: -
v_gene: TRBV5-1
abundance: once
CDR3aa: CASSSPGPQETQYF
CDR3nt: TGCGCCAGCAGCAGTCCGGGCCCTCAAGAGACCCAGTACTTC

j_gene: TRBJ1-1
d_gene: TRBD1
v_gene: TRBV27
abundance: once
CDR3aa: CASSSRTGGNTEAFF
CDR3nt: TGTGCCAGCAGTTCGCGGACAGGGGGGAACACTGAAGCTTTCTTT

j_gene: TRBJ1-4
d_gene: -
v_gene: TRBV5-4
abundance: -
CDR3aa: CASSLQGNEKLFF
CDR3nt: TGTGCCAGCAGCTTACAGGGAAATGAAAAACTGTTTTTT

j_gene: TRBJ2-7
d_gene: TRBD1
v_gene: TRBV5-4
abundance: -
CDR3aa: CASSTPGQGIYEQYF
CDR3nt: TGTGCCAGCAGCACTCCGGGACAGGGTATATACGAGCAGTACTTC

j_gene: TRBJ2-7
d_gene: TRBD2
v_gene: TRBV6-5
abundance: -
CDR3aa: CASSYSRTSAPGEQYF
CDR3nt: TGTGCCAGCAGTTACTCGCGAACTAGCGCCCCTGGGGAGCAGTACTTC

j_gene: TRBJ1-1
d_gene: -
v_gene: TRBV7-9
abundance: -
CDR3aa: CASSLDVMAGFYTEAFF
CDR3nt: TGTGCCAGCAGCTTAGATGTTATGGCTGGGTTCTACACTGAAGCTTTCTTT

j_gene: TRBJ1-5
d_gene: -
v_gene: TRBV6-5
abundance: -
CDR3aa: CASSPQGPLGQPQHF
CDR3nt: TGTGCCAGCAGTCCCCAGGGGCCCCTCGGTCAGCCCCAGCATTTT

j_gene: TRBJ2-1
d_gene: TRBD1
v_gene: TRBV5-8
abundance: -
CDR3aa: CASSEVQGANEQFF
CDR3nt: TGTGCCAGCAGCGAGGTACAGGGGGCCAATGAGCAGTTCTTC

j_gene: TRBJ2-2
d_gene: TRBD2
v_gene: TRBV27
abundance: -
CDR3aa: CATTGLAGQAGELFF
CDR3nt: TGTGCCACAACGGGACTAGCGGGACAAGCCGGGGAGCTGTTTTTT

j_gene: TRBJ2-3
d_gene: -
v_gene: TRBV19
abundance: -
CDR3aa: CATRRASTDTQYF
CDR3nt: TGTGCCACACGGAGGGCTAGCACAGATACGCAGTATTTT

j_gene: TRBJ1-3
d_gene: -
v_gene: TRBV5-1
abundance: -
CDR3aa: CASSTGLDSGNTIYF
CDR3nt: TGCGCCAGCAGCACTGGCTTAGACTCTGGAAACACCATATATTTT

j_gene: TRBJ2-2
d_gene: TRBD1
v_gene: TRBV24-1
abundance: once
CDR3aa: CATSERWTGRNGELFF
CDR3nt: TGTGCCACCAGTGAGCGGTGGACAGGGCGGAACGGGGAGCTGTTTTTT

j_gene: TRBJ1-1
d_gene: -
v_gene: TRBV7-8
abundance: -
CDR3aa: CASSLIYWQGGKTEAFF
CDR3nt: TGTGCCAGCAGCTTAATCTATTGGCAGGGAGGCAAGACTGAAGCTTTCTTT

j_gene: TRBJ1-5
d_gene: -
v_gene: TRBV9
abundance: -
CDR3aa: CASSVGGRNNQPQHF
CDR3nt: TGTGCCAGCAGCGTAGGGGGACGGAACAATCAGCCCCAGCATTTT

j_gene: TRBJ2-1
d_gene: -
v_gene: TRBV10-3
abundance: -
CDR3aa: CAISRLMGNYNEQFF
CDR3nt: TGTGCCATCAGTAGGTTGATGGGAAACTACAATGAGCAGTTCTTC

j_gene: TRBJ2-7
d_gene: TRBD2
v_gene: TRBV27
abundance: -
CDR3aa: CASGTSGGYEQYF
CDR3nt: TGTGCCAGCGGTACTAGCGGGGGCTACGAGCAGTACTTC

j_gene: TRBJ2-2
d_gene: -
v_gene: TRBV11-2
abundance: -
CDR3aa: CASSPRQVGGELFF
CDR3nt: TGTGCCAGCAGCCCCCGGCAGGTTGGCGGGGAGCTGTTTTTT

j_gene: TRBJ2-2
d_gene: -
v_gene: TRBV7-2
abundance: -
CDR3aa: CASSSFEELNTGELFF
CDR3nt: TGTGCCAGCAGCTCGTTCGAAGAGCTTAACACCGGGGAGCTGTTTTTT

j_gene: TRBJ1-2
d_gene: TRBD1
v_gene: TRBV3-1/TRBV3-2
abundance: few
CDR3aa: CASSQDLLRPGTGGGRYGYTF
CDR3nt: TGTGCCAGCAGCCAAGACCTCCTCCGTCCCGGGACAGGGGGAGGACGGTATGGCTACACCTTC

j_gene: TRBJ1-2
d_gene: TRBD1
v_gene: TRBV6-5
abundance: -
CDR3aa: CASSPRDRANYGYTF
CDR3nt: TGTGCCAGCAGTCCCCGGGACAGGGCCAACTATGGCTACACCTTC

j_gene: TRBJ1-1
d_gene: TRBD1
v_gene: TRBV19
abundance: -
CDR3aa: CASLQGLDTEAFF
CDR3nt: TGTGCCAGCCTACAGGGGTTGGACACTGAAGCTTTCTTT

j_gene: TRBJ2-1
d_gene: TRBD2
v_gene: TRBV7-9
abundance: -
CDR3aa: CASSPQTSGFNNEQFF
CDR3nt: TGTGCCAGCAGCCCCCAGACTAGCGGGTTCAACAATGAGCAGTTCTTC

j_gene: TRBJ1-5
d_gene: -
v_gene: TRBV11-2
abundance: -
CDR3aa: CASSLRGGSNQPQHF
CDR3nt: TGTGCCAGCAGCTTACGCGGGGGAAGCAATCAGCCCCAGCATTTT

j_gene: TRBJ1-2
d_gene: TRBD1
v_gene: TRBV5-1
abundance: -
CDR3aa: CASSPTGTDYGYTF
CDR3nt: TGCGCCAGCAGCCCGACCGGGACAGACTATGGCTACACCTTC

j_gene: TRBJ2-1
d_gene: TRBD2
v_gene: TRBV7-9
abundance: once
CDR3aa: CASSPVGGEPHNEQFF
CDR3nt: TGTGCCAGCAGCCCCGTGGGGGGGGAACCCCACAATGAGCAGTTCTTC

j_gene: TRBJ2-3
d_gene: -
v_gene: TRBV21-1
abundance: -
CDR3aa: CASSKEETSGSTDTQYF
CDR3nt: TGTGCCAGCAGCAAAGAGGAGACTAGCGGGAGCACAGATACGCAGTATTTT

j_gene: TRBJ2-1
d_gene: TRBD1
v_gene: TRBV10-2
abundance: -
CDR3aa: CASGQGTEQFF
CDR3nt: TGCGCCAGCGGACAGGGGACCGAGCAGTTCTTC

j_gene: TRBJ1-1
d_gene: -
v_gene: TRBV4-2
abundance: -
CDR3aa: CASSQETGLLEAFF
CDR3nt: TGTGCCAGCAGCCAAGAAACGGGACTGCTTGAAGCTTTCTTT

j_gene: TRBJ2-1
d_gene: -
v_gene: TRBV19
abundance: -
CDR3aa: CASSIGRQAYEQFF
CDR3nt: TGTGCCAGTAGTATAGGGAGACAGGCATATGAGCAGTTCTTC

j_gene: TRBJ2-3
d_gene: -
v_gene: TRBV7-9
abundance: -
CDR3aa: CASSPRTGPSTDTQYF
CDR3nt: TGTGCCAGCAGCCCCCGGACGGGTCCCAGCACAGATACGCAGTATTTT

j_gene: TRBJ2-5
d_gene: -
v_gene: TRBV13
abundance: -
CDR3aa: CASSFSGAETQYF
CDR3nt: TGTGCCAGCAGCTTCTCGGGTGCAGAGACCCAGTACTTC

j_gene: TRBJ2-7
d_gene: TRBD1
v_gene: TRBV2
abundance: -
CDR3aa: CASSPIPGTGEDEQYF
CDR3nt: TGTGCCAGCAGTCCGATCCCGGGGACAGGGGAGGACGAGCAGTACTTC

j_gene: TRBJ2-2
d_gene: -
v_gene: TRBV5-4
abundance: -
CDR3aa: CASSPNRRAGGELFF
CDR3nt: TGTGCCAGCAGCCCAAATAGGAGGGCAGGCGGGGAGCTGTTTTTT

j_gene: TRBJ2-3
d_gene: -
v_gene: TRBV29-1
abundance: -
CDR3aa: CSHGMAAASTDTQYF
CDR3nt: TGCAGCCACGGAATGGCAGCGGCTAGCACAGATACGCAGTATTTT

j_gene: TRBJ1-4
d_gene: -
v_gene: TRBV25-1
abundance: -
CDR3aa: CASSLAGPRGEKLFF
CDR3nt: TGTGCCAGCAGTCTCGCCGGGCCCCGCGGAGAAAAACTGTTTTTT

j_gene: TRBJ1-2
d_gene: TRBD1
v_gene: TRBV27
abundance: -
CDR3aa: CASSWGRTGGYTF
CDR3nt: TGTGCCAGCAGCTGGGGAAGGACAGGCGGCTACACCTTC

j_gene: TRBJ1-4
d_gene: TRBD1
v_gene: TRBV2
abundance: -
CDR3aa: CATSGDRVATNEKLFF
CDR3nt: TGTGCCACGTCCGGGGACAGGGTTGCAACTAATGAAAAACTGTTTTTT

j_gene: TRBJ2-7
d_gene: TRBD1
v_gene: TRBV6-2/TRBV6-3
abundance: few
CDR3aa: CASSSLWDSSYEQYF
CDR3nt: TGTGCCAGCAGTTCCCTTTGGGACAGCTCCTACGAGCAGTACTTC

j_gene: TRBJ1-5
d_gene: -
v_gene: TRBV24-1
abundance: -
CDR3aa: CATSAGTPNQPQHF
CDR3nt: TGTGCCACCAGTGCGGGGACCCCCAATCAGCCCCAGCATTTT

j_gene: TRBJ1-1
d_gene: -
v_gene: TRBV30
abundance: -
CDR3aa: CAWSVIITEAFF
CDR3nt: TGTGCCTGGAGTGTAATCATCACTGAAGCTTTCTTT

j_gene: TRBJ1-1
d_gene: TRBD1
v_gene: TRBV2
abundance: -
CDR3aa: CASSETGTANTEAFF
CDR3nt: TGTGCCAGCAGTGAAACCGGGACAGCGAACACTGAAGCTTTCTTT

j_gene: TRBJ1-1
d_gene: -
v_gene: TRBV30
abundance: -
CDR3aa: CAWSVRGGNGAFF
CDR3nt: TGTGCCTGGAGTGTACGGGGGGGCAATGGAGCTTTCTTT

j_gene: TRBJ2-7
d_gene: TRBD1
v_gene: TRBV5-6
abundance: -
CDR3aa: CASRSGTGVHEQYF
CDR3nt: TGTGCCAGCAGGTCCGGGACAGGGGTACACGAGCAGTACTTC

j_gene: TRBJ1-3
d_gene: -
v_gene: TRBV14
abundance: once
CDR3aa: CASSQDFAGTASGNTIYF
CDR3nt: TGTGCCAGCAGCCAAGATTTTGCCGGGACGGCCTCTGGAAACACCATATATTTT